Presented here are 20 T cell receptor beta chains from one specimen sequenced in a study of cytomegalovirus exposure and HLA in healthy donors. Primers: 60 Vbeta forward and 13 Jbeta reverse. The method was immunoSEQ multiplex PCR; TCRdb's version includes in-frame clones alone and lacks a portion of them. The profile shows some 150,000 clones, roughly 80% of them singletons. Input material: PBMCs. The receptor set was obtained from a male donor in good health and CMV-seronegative.

This clone was counted a single time. The gene calls are TRBV19 and TRBJ2-5; the match to TRBD1 covers 8 bases. The CDR3 contains 15 residues. Per germline, CDR1 LNHDA and CDR2 SQIVND (reference sequence). Losses at the gene ends were 4 bases for V and 3 bases for J; bases not matched to a gene: 7. In nucleotides, the CDR3 is TGTGCCAGTAGTAAGCCGGGACAGGTTGAAGAGACCCAGTACTTC. This codes for CASSKPGQVEETQYF.

V gene TRBV9 combines with J gene TRBJ1-1; D gene ambiguous. The germline CDR1 and CDR2 sequences are SGDLS and YYNGEE. This CDR3 comprises 16 residues. V shed 1 base and J shed 1 base, with 14 bases lying between them. DNA of the CDR3: TGTGCCAGCAGCGTACGACCAGAGGGCGCGAACACTGAAGCTTTCTTT. Translated, it gives CASSVRPEGANTEAFF. The variable domain in full, completed from reference TRBV9 and TRBJ1-1, reads DSGVTQTPKHLITATGQRVTLRCSPRSGDLSVYWYQQSLDQGLQFLIQYYNGEERAKGNILERFSAQQFPDLHSELNLSSLELGDSALYFCASSVRPEGANTEAFFGQGTRLTVV.

The chain uses TRBV13 and TRBJ1-3, with 9 bases matching TRBD1. The CDR3 covers 15 residues. The trim removed 2 bases at V and 3 bases at J, leaving 2 bases unmatched. Germline CDR1 PRHDT, CDR2 FYEKMQ (reference sequence). The CDR3 reads CASSLKGQGGNTIYF. Written as DNA, the CDR3 is TGTGCCAGCAGCTTAAAGGGACAGGGTGGAAACACCATATATTTT.

This clone appeared a few times. V usage is TRBV10-3 and J usage is TRBJ1-2, with TRBD1 matching over 8 bases. The V gene end was trimmed by 11 bases and the J gene end by 0 bases; junction bases not matched to a gene: 11. In germline, CDR1 is ENHRY, CDR2 SYGVKD. This CDR3 contains 15 residues. The CDR3 coding sequence is TGTGCCTCGAACCCACAGGGGGAAGCTAACTATGGCTACACCTTC. Translating gives CASNPQGEANYGYTF.

V gene TRBV28 combines with J gene TRBJ1-4, with D tentatively TRBD1 (5 bases). This CDR3 has 16 residues. The germline V gene encodes CDR1 MDHEN and CDR2 SYDVKM. Trimming shortened V by 6 bases and J by 6 bases, and 20 bases separated the two germline ends. The CDR3 region is CASSPTDSRPYEKLFF. DNA of the CDR3: TGTGCCAGCAGCCCTACCGACAGCCGCCCTTATGAAAAACTGTTTTTT.

This clone appeared a few times. The rearrangement uses TRBV4-1 and TRBJ2-5; 8 bases fit TRBD2. After removal of 1 base from V and 5 bases from J, the junction contained 9 bases not matched to a gene. This CDR3 has 16 residues. The germline V gene has CDR1 MGHRA and CDR2 YSYEKL. The DNA for the CDR3 is TGCGCCAGCAGCCAAGGAGGGGGGACTAGGGGGGAGACCCAGTACTTC. It encodes CASSQGGGTRGETQYF.

Concerning this clone: The sample contains more than one DNA sequence encoding this CDR3. The DNA of the CDR3 is TGTGCCATCAGCGTACCGGGAGGTGAAGCTTTCTTT. It codes for CAISVPGGEAFF. V is TRBV10-3 and J is TRBJ1-1, with D uncertain. Trimming removed 6 bases from V and 7 bases from J, with 12 bases in between. This CDR3 region has 12 residues. Germline-derived CDR1 and CDR2 are ENHRY and SYGVKD.

The V call is TRBV6-4, the J call TRBJ1-1; 9 nucleotides line up with TRBD1. V dropped 5 bases and J dropped 5; count of bases not matched to a gene: 3. There are 13 residues in the CDR3. Germline V gene lookup returns CDR1 MRHNA and CDR2 SNTAGT. The CDR3 region is CASSTDRGTEAFF. CDR3 DNA: TGTGCCAGCAGTACTGACAGGGGGACTGAAGCTTTCTTT.

The chain combines TRBV28 with TRBJ1-1; 7 nucleotides agree with TRBD1. Germline CDR1 MDHEN, CDR2 SYDVKM. Trimming at V came to 4 bases and at J to 1 base, leaving 6 bases not matched to a gene. The CDR3 is 15 residues long. In DNA, the CDR3 is TGTGCCAGCAGTTCGCCCAGGGGGAGGAACACTGAAGCTTTCTTT. Translated: CASSSPRGRNTEAFF. The full variable domain, completed using reference TRBV28 and TRBJ1-1, is DVKVTQSSRYLVKRTGEKVFLECVQDMDHENMFWYRQDPGLGLRLIYFSYDVKMKEKGDIPEGYSVSREKKERFSLILESASTNQTSMYLCASSSPRGRNTEAFFGQGTRLTVV.

The chain employs TRBV28 and TRBJ1-5, with D unclear. Germline V gives CDR1 MDHEN, CDR2 SYDVKM. This CDR3 has 13 amino acids. Deletions cut 5 bases from V and 9 bases from J, with 14 bases between. The CDR3 DNA follows: TGTGCCAGCAGTCCGGACTCGAAAAGGCCCCAGCATTTT. It translates to CASSPDSKRPQHF. The whole variable domain, remainder taken from reference TRBV28 and TRBJ1-5, is DVKVTQSSRYLVKRTGEKVFLECVQDMDHENMFWYRQDPGLGLRLIYFSYDVKMKEKGDIPEGYSVSREKKERFSLILESASTNQTSMYLCASSPDSKRPQHFGDGTRLSIL.

This clone has more than one count but fewer than ten. CDR3 residues: CASSPPRRGQSYTF. CDR3 nucleotides: TGTGCCAGCAGTCCCCCTAGGCGGGGGCAAAGCTACACCTTC. The chain combines TRBV28 with TRBJ1-2, with D possibly matching TRBD1 (6 bases). The CDR3 consists of 14 residues. CDR1 is MDHEN, CDR2 SYDVKM, per germline. The germline V and J ends were trimmed by 5 bases and 9 bases, with 19 bases remaining between them.

DNA of the CDR3: TGTGCCAGCAGTTACCCAGGGTACGAGCAGTACTTC. As protein: CASSYPGYEQYF. The V call is TRBV6-6, the J call TRBJ2-7; maybe TRBD1 (5 bases). The germline V gene has CDR1 MNHNY and CDR2 SVGAGI (reference sequence). The CDR3 spans 12 residues. The germline V and J ends were trimmed by 2 bases and 4 bases, with 6 bases remaining between them.

This chain joins TRBV30 and TRBJ2-5; a weak D match, TRBD2 (7 bases). Looked up from germline, CDR1 is GTSNPN and CDR2 is SVGIG (reference sequence). V was shortened by 4 bases and J by 7 bases, with 19 bases between the two germline ends. CDR3 length: 14 residues. For the CDR3, the DNA is TGTGCCTGGAAAGTGAGGGGGGGGGAGTGGACCCAGTACTTC. It translates to CAWKVRGGEWTQYF.

The CDR3 here is CASSRGQRYEQYF. CDR3 coding DNA: TGTGCCAGCAGCCGGGGACAGCGCTACGAGCAGTACTTC. This sequence joins TRBV7-3 and TRBJ2-7; 7 positions match TRBD1. The CDR3 runs 13 residues. Germline-derived CDR1 and CDR2 are SGHTA and FQGTGA. J lost 3 bases, V lost 5 bases, and 4 bases had no gene match.

The gene calls are TRBV6-6 and TRBJ1-1; a possible D gene is TRBD1 (5 bases). The CDR3 has 14 amino acids. V gave up 8 bases and J gave up 4 bases, with 17 bases separating them. Per germline, CDR1 MNHNY and CDR2 SVGAGI (reference sequence). CDR3 sequence reads: CASSLVGGSTEAFF. The CDR3 region has the DNA TGTGCCAGCTCCCTGGTCGGGGGTAGCACTGAAGCTTTCTTT.

This chain connects TRBV6-5 to TRBJ1-1; 12 positions agree with TRBD1. There are 16 residues in the CDR3. Per germline, CDR1 MNHEY and CDR2 SVGAGI. V gave up 1 base and J gave up 12 bases; unmatched junction bases: 12. The CDR3 here is CASSYFPPGTGGLSFF. The CDR3 DNA reads TGTGCCAGCAGTTACTTTCCTCCCGGGACAGGGGGCTTGTCTTTCTTT.

The rearrangement joins TRBV27 to TRBJ2-7; 8 bases are a match to TRBD1. The CDR3 is 14 amino acids. With 2 bases clipped from V and 5 bases from J, the junction kept 5 bases outside the gene matches. Germline V CDR1 and CDR2: MNHEY, SMNVEV (reference sequence). As DNA, the CDR3 is TGTGCCAGCAGTTTACGGACAGGGACGGACGAGCAGTACTTC. Residues: CASSLRTGTDEQYF.

CDR3 nucleotides: TGTGCCAGCAGTCGGCCCGGGGGAGGTGAAAAACTGTTTTTT. Amino acids: CASSRPGGGEKLFF. This chain joins TRBV25-1 and TRBJ1-4; D is possibly TRBD1 (5 bases). CDR1 is MGHDK and CDR2 is SYGVNS in the germline V gene. Trimming removed 5 bases from V and 7 bases from J, with 14 bases in between. The CDR3 loop spans 14 amino acids.

A few counts support this clone. The chain links TRBV4-1 to TRBJ2-7; 7 positions agree with TRBD1. The V gene's germline CDR1 is MGHRA and CDR2 YSYEKL. The CDR3 loop spans 14 amino acids. Trimming removed 3 bases from V and 4 bases from J; junction bases left unmatched: 6. The CDR3: CASSHQGRGYEQYF. In nucleotides, the CDR3 is TGCGCCAGCAGCCACCAGGGCAGGGGGTACGAGCAGTACTTC.

A word on this clone: Other DNA variants within this sample encode the same CDR3. The genes are TRBV27 and TRBJ2-3, with D possibly matching TRBD2 (6 bases). The CDR3 runs 16 residues. Germline V gene sequence: CDR1 MNHEY, CDR2 SMNVEV (reference sequence). Trimming shortened V by 10 bases and J by 6 bases, and 26 bases separated the two germline ends. CDR3 DNA: TGTGCCACCAAATTGGGGTCCGGGGGTTTCACGGATACGCAGTATTTT. This sequence encodes CATKLGSGGFTDTQYF.